This T cell receptor beta chain was identified during a study of CD8 T cells in Susac syndrome. The patients serving as multiple sclerosis controls were treatment-naive. They had stable or active relapsing-remitting disease and fulfilled revised McDonald criteria. RNA totalling about 0.45 to 1 ug underwent reverse transcription with random hexamers. TCRdb recomputed calls from the immunoSEQ multiplex PCR reads with MiXCR, one row per CDR3 protein. The sample includes a few hundred thousand distinct CDR3 sequences, roughly 94% of them seen just once. This receptor was obtained from a human donor with multiple sclerosis. Sequencing input: CD4+ T cells from PBMCs.

This CDR3 reads CASSLGLAGGPKTQYF. DNA of the CDR3: TGTGCCAGCAGCCTGGGACTAGCGGGGGGGCCAAAGACCCAGTACTTC. The chain carries TRBV3-1 and TRBJ2-5; 16 nucleotides line up with TRBD2. The germline CDR1 and CDR2 sequences are LGHDT and YNNKEL (reference sequence). The CDR3 sequence is 16 residues long. V trimming: 4 bases; J trimming: 6 bases; junction bases outside the gene matches: 5.